This T cell receptor beta chain was captured by sequencing in a study of blood T cell repertoires in COVID-19. Study context: COVID-19 samples, acute and convalescent, were from the United States, Italy and Spain. PBMCs, B-cell-depleted T cells, or T cells were the source of the cDNA or gDNA that made up the material.

Participants were aged about 18 to 95 years, lived in roughly 23 US areas, and enrolled virtually. In the original analysis: Estimation of nucleated cell counts was performed using reference gene primer amplification. Repertoires were generated with immunoSEQ multiplex PCR, while TCRdb's copy carries only in-frame clones and drops some. Clone size and the V and J calls come from that table; the DNA yielded D and trimming. The table has around 160,000 clones, about four fifths seen once. V lost 2 bases and J lost 0, with 11 bases in between. This CDR3 is built from 16 residues. Germline V lookup: CDR1 SEHNR, CDR2 FQNEAQ (reference sequence).

J is TRBJ1-3 and V is TRBV7-9; D is unclear. The sequencing input was PBMCs or T cells enriched from blood (not recorded which). This sequence originates from a woman aged 45-65 years who had been exposed to COVID-19. The CDR3 DNA is TGTGCCAGCAGCTTACACGAAGCGATCTCTGGAAACACCATATATTTT. It is translated as CASSLHEAISGNTIYF. The full variable domain, with the rest looked up from reference TRBV7-9 and TRBJ1-3, is DTGVSQNPRHKITKRGQNVTFRCDPISEHNRLYWYRQTLGQGPEFLTYFQNEAQLEKSRLLSDRFSAERPKGSFSTLEIQRTEQGDSAMYLCASSLHEAISGNTIYFGEGSWLTVV.